This T cell receptor beta chain comes out of a study of memory CD4+ T cells and cytomegalovirus serostatus. Study-wide context: Healthy Belgian adult donors included several CMV-positive and approximately 25 CMV-negative people.

From germline, CDR1 is MNHEY and CDR2 SVGAGI. V lost 6 bases to trimming and J lost 7 bases; unmatched junction nucleotides: 6. The CDR3 is made up of 15 amino acids. The sort gate was single viable CD3+CD4+CD8-CD45RO+ cells for memory CD4+ T cells. Donors' CMV status reflects serum IgG against pp150, pp28, p38, p52. This clone is deemed medium-sized. Sequencing used immunoSEQ multiplex PCR; TCRdb keeps in-frame clones, though not all of them. The profile covers 55,000 or so clones, with about three quarters appearing a single time and roughly 1.5% taken by the ten largest. The chain recombines TRBV6-5 with TRBJ2-1, with 13 bases matching TRBD2. Sequences were obtained from memory CD4+ T cells from blood. This TCR came from an adult in good health and CMV-seropositive. Here the CDR3 DNA reads TGTGCCAGCAGCGAAACTAGCGGGAGGGCAAATGAGCAGTTCTTC. Amino acids: CASSETSGRANEQFF.